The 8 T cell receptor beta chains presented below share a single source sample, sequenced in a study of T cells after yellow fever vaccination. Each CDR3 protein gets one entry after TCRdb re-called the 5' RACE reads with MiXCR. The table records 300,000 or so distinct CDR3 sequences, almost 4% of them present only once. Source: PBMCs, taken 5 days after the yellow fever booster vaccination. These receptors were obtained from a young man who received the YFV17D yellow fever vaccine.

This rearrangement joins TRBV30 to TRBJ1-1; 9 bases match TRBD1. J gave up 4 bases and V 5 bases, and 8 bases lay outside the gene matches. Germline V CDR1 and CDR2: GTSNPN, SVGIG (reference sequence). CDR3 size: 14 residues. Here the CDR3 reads CAWDRGVFGTEAFF. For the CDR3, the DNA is TGTGCCTGGGACAGGGGGGTGTTCGGCACTGAAGCTTTCTTT.

CDR3 in DNA: TGTGCCAGCAGCTTGGTCGGTGGAGTCCGCACAGATACGCAGTATTTT. It translates to CASSLVGGVRTDTQYF. The chain links TRBV5-6 to TRBJ2-3; D is undetermined. From germline, CDR1 is SGHDT and CDR2 YYEEEE. Trimming took 0 bases from V and 1 from J, leaving 12 bases between them. The length of the CDR3 is 16 residues. The complete variable domain, with remaining parts taken from reference TRBV5-6 and TRBJ2-3, reads DAGVTQSPTHLIKTRGQQVTLRCSPKSGHDTVSWYQQALGQGPQFIFQYYEEEERQRGNFPDRFSGHQFPNYSSELNVNALLLGDSALYLCASSLVGGVRTDTQYFGPGTRLTVL.

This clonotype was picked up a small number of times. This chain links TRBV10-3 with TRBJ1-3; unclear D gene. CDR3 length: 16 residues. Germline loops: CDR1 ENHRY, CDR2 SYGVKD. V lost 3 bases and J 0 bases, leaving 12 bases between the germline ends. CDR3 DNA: TGTGCCATCAGTGAACAACGACGGTACTCTGGAAACACCATATATTTT. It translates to CAISEQRRYSGNTIYF.

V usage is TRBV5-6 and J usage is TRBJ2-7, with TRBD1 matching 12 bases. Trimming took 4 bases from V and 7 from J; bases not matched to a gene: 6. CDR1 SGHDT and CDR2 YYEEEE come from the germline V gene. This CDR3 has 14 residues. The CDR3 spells CASSGGQGAREQYF. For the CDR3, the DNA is TGTGCCAGCAGCGGGGGACAGGGGGCGAGGGAGCAGTACTTC.

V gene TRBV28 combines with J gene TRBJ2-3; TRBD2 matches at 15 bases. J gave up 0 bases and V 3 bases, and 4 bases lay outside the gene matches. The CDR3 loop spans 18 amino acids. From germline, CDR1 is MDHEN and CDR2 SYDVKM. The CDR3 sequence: CASSFSGLAGGSTDTQYF. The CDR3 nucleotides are TGTGCCAGCAGTTTTTCTGGACTAGCGGGGGGGAGCACAGATACGCAGTATTTT.

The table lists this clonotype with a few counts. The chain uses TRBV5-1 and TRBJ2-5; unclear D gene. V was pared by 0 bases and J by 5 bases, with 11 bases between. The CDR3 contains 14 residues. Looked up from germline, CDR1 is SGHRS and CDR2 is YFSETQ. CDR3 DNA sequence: TGCGCCAGCAGCTTGGAATCTCCCTGGGAGACCCAGTACTTC. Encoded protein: CASSLESPWETQYF.

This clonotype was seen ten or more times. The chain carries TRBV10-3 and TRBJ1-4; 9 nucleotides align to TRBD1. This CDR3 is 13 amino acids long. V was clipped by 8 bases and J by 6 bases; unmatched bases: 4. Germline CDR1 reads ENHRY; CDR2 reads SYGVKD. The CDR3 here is CAISRDRDEKLFF. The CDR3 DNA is TGTGCCATCTCCCGGGACAGGGATGAAAAACTGTTTTTT.

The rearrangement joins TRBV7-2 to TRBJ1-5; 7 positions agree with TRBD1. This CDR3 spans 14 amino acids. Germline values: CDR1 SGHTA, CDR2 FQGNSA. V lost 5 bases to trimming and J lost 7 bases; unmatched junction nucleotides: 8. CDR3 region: CASSILTGLQPQHF. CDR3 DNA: TGTGCCAGCAGCATATTGACAGGGCTGCAGCCCCAGCATTTT.